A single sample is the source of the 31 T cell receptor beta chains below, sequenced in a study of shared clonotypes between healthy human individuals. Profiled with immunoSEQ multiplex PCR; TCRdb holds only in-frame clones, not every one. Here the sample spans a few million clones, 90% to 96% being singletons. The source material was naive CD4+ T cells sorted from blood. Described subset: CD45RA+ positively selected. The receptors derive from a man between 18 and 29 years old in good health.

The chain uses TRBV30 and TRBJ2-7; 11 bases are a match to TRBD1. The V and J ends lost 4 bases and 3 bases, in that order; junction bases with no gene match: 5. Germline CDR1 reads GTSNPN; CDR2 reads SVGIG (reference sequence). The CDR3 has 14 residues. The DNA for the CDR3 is TGTGCCTGGACCACGGGACAGGGGGGCTACGAGCAGTACTTC. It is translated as CAWTTGQGGYEQYF.

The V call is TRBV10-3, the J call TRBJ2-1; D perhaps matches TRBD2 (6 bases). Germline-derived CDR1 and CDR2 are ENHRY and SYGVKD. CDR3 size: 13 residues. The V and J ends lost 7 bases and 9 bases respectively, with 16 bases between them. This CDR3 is CAINDGRAVEQFF. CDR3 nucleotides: TGTGCCATCAATGACGGGAGAGCGGTTGAGCAGTTCTTC.

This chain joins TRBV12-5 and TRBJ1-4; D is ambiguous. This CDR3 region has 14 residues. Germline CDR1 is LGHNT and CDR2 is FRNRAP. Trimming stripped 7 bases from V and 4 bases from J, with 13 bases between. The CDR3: CASALKPGNEKLFF. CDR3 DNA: TGTGCTAGTGCCTTGAAGCCCGGTAATGAAAAACTGTTTTTT.

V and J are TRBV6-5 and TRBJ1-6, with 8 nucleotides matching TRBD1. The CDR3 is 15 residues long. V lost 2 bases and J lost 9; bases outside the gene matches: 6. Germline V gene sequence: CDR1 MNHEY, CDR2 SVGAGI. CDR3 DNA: TGTGCCAGCAGTTACGCAGGGGGCTTAACTTCACCCCTCCACTTT. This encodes CASSYAGGLTSPLHF.

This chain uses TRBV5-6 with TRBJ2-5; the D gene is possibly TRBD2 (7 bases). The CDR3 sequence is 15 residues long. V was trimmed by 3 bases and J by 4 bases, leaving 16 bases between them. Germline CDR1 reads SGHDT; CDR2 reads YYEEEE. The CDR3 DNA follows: TGTGCCAGCAGCTCTGGGGGGGGCGTCGTAGAGACCCAGTACTTC. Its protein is CASSSGGGVVETQYF.

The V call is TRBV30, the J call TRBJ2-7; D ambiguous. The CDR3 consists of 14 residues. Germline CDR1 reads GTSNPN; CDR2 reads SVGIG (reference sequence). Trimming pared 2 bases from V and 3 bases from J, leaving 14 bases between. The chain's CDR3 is CAWSTERKFYEQYF. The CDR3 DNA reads TGTGCCTGGAGTACCGAGCGCAAATTCTACGAGCAGTACTTC.

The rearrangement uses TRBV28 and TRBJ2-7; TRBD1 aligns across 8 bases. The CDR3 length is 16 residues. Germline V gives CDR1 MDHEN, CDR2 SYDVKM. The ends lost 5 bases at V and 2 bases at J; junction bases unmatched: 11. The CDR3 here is CASSDRDRRGPYEQYF. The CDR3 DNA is TGTGCCAGCAGTGATCGGGACAGGAGGGGCCCCTACGAGCAGTACTTC.

CDR3 DNA sequence: TGTGCCAGCTCTACGGGGACAGTCAACTACGAGCAGTACTTC. Encoded protein: CASSTGTVNYEQYF. This chain connects TRBV18 to TRBJ2-7; TRBD1 matches 7 bases. V gave up 6 bases and J gave up 3 bases; unmatched junction bases: 8. Germline loops: CDR1 KGHSH, CDR2 LQKENI. CDR3 length equals 14 residues.

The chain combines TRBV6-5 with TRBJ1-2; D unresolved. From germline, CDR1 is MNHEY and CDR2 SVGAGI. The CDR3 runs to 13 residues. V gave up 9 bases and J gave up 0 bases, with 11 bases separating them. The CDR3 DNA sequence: TGTGCCAGTAGTAAGGGAGCTAACTATGGCTACACCTTC. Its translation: CASSKGANYGYTF.

DNA for the CDR3: TGTGCCAGCACGGATGGATTGGGGGACTACGAGCAGTACTTC. It encodes CASTDGLGDYEQYF. The chain recombines TRBV18 with TRBJ2-7; possibly TRBD1 or TRBD2 for D (5 bases each). V shed 8 bases and J shed 3 bases, with 17 bases lying between them. There are 14 residues in the CDR3. Germline V gene sequence: CDR1 KGHSH, CDR2 LQKENI.

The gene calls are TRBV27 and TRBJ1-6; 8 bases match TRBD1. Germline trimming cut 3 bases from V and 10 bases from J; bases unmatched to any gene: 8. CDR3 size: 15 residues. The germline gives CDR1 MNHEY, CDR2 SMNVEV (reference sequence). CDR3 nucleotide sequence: TGTGCCAGCAGTTTGTCTGGGACAGGAATCTCACCCCTCCACTTT. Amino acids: CASSLSGTGISPLHF.

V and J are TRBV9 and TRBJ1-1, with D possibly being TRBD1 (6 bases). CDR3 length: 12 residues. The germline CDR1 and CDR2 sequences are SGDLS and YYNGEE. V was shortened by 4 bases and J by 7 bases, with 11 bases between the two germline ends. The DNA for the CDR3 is TGTGCCAGCAGCCCTCCCAGGGGTGAAGCTTTCTTT. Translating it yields CASSPPRGEAFF.

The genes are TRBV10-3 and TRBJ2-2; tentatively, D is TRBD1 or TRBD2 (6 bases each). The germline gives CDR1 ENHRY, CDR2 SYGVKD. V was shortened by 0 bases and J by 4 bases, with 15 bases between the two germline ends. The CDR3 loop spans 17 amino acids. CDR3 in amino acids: CAISESIGGGPTGELFF. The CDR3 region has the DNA TGTGCCATCAGTGAGTCCATAGGGGGAGGCCCCACCGGGGAGCTGTTTTTT.

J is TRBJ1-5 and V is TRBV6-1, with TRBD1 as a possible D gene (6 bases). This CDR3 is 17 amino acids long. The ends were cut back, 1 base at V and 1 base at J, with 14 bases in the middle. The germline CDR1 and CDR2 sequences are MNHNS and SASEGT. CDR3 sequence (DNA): TGTGCCAGCAGTGAAGTGTTATCGGGGGCCAGCAATCAGCCCCAGCATTTT. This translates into CASSEVLSGASNQPQHF.

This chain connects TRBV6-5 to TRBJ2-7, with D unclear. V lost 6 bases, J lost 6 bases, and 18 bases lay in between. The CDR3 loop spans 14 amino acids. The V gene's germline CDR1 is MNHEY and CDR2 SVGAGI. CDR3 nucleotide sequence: TGTGCCAGCAGGCCGCTCTGGCTGGATTCCGAGCAGTACTTC. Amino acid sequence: CASRPLWLDSEQYF.

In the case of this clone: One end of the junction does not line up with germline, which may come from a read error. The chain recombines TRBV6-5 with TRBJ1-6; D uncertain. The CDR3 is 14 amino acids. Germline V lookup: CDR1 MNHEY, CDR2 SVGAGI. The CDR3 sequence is CASGTEVGNPPLHF. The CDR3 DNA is TGTGCCAGCGGAACAGAAGTTGGTAATCCACCCCTCCACTTT.

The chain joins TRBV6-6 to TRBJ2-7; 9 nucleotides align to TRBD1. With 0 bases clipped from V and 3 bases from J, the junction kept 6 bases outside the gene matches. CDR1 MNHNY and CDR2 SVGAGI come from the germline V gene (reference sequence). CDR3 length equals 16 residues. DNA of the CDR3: TGTGCCAGCAGTTACTCGGGCGGGACAGGGAACTACGAGCAGTACTTC. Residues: CASSYSGGTGNYEQYF.

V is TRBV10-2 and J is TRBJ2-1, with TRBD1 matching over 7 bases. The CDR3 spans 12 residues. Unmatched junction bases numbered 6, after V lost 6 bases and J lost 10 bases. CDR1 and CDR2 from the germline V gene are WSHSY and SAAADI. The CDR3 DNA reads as TGCGCCAGCAGCCAGACAGGGTTGGAGCAGTTCTTC. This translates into CASSQTGLEQFF.

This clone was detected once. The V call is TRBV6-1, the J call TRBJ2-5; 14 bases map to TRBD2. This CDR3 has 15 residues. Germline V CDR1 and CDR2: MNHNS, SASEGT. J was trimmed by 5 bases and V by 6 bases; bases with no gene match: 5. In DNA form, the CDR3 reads TGTGCCAGCAGCGGACTAGCGGGAGGTTTGGAGACCCAGTACTTC. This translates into CASSGLAGGLETQYF.

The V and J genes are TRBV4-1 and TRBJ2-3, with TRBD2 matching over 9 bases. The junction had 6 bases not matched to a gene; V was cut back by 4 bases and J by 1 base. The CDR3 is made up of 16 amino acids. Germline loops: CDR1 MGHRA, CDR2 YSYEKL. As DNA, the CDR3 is TGCGCCAGCAGCCGAGCGGGAGGTGAGGGCACAGATACGCAGTATTTT. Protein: CASSRAGGEGTDTQYF.

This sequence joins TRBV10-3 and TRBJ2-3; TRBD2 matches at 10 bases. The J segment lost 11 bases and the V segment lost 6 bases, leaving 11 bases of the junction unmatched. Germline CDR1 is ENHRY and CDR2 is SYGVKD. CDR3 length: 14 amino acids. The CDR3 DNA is TGTGCCATCAGAGGACTAGCGGAAGAACCGATGCAGTATTTT. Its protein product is CAIRGLAEEPMQYF.

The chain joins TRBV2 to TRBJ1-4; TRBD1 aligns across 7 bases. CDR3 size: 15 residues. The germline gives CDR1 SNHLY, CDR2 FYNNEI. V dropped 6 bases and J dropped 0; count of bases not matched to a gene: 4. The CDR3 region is CASRGTAATNEKLFF. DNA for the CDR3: TGTGCCAGCAGAGGGACAGCTGCAACTAATGAAAAACTGTTTTTT. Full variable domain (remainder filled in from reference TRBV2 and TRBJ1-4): EPEVTQTPSHQVTQMGQEVILRCVPISNHLYFYWYRQILGQKVEFLVSFYNNEISEKSEIFDDQFSVERPDGSNFTLKIRSTKLEDSAMYFCASRGTAATNEKLFFGSGTQLSVL.

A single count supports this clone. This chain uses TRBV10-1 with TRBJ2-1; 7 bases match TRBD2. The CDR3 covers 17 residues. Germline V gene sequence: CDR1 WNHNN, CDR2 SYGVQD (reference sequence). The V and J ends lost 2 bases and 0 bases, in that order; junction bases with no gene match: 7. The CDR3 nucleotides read TGCGCCAGCAGTGAGACTATAGCGGGTAGCTCCTACAATGAGCAGTTCTTC. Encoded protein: CASSETIAGSSYNEQFF.

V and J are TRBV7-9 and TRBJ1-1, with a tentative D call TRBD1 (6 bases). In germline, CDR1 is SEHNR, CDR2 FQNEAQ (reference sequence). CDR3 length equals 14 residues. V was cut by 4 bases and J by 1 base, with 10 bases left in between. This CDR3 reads CASSYGTPNTEAFF. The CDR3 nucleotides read TGTGCCAGCAGCTACGGGACACCGAACACTGAAGCTTTCTTT.

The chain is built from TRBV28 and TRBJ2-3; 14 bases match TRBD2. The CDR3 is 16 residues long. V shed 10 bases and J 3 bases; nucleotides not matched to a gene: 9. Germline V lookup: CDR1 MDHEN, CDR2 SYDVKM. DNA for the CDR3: TGTGCCACCCAGACTAGCGGGAGGGCCGGGACAGATACGCAGTATTTT. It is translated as CATQTSGRAGTDTQYF.

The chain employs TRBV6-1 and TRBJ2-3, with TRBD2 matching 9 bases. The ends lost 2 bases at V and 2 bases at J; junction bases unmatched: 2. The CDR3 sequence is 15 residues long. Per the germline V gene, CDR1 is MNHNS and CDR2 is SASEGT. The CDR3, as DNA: TGTGCCAGCAGTGAACTAGCGGGGAACACAGATACGCAGTATTTT. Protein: CASSELAGNTDTQYF.

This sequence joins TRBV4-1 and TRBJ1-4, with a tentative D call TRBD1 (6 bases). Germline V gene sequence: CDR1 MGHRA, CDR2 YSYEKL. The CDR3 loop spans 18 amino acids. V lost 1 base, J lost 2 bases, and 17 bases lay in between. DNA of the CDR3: TGCGCCAGCAGCCAAGGGCCGGGGGGGGCGGCGACTAATGAAAAACTGTTTTTT. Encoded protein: CASSQGPGGAATNEKLFF.

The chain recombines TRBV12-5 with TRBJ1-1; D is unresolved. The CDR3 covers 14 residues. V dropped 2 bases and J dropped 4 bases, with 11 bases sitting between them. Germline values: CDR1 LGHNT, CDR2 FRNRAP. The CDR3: CASGLIALGTEAFF. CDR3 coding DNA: TGTGCTAGTGGTTTGATCGCCTTGGGCACTGAAGCTTTCTTT.

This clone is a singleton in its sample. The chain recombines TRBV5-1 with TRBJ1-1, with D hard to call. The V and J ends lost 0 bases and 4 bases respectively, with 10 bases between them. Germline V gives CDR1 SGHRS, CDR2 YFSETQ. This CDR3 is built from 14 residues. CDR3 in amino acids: CASSLVVGSTEAFF. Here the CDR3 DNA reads TGCGCCAGCAGCTTGGTTGTGGGGAGCACTGAAGCTTTCTTT.

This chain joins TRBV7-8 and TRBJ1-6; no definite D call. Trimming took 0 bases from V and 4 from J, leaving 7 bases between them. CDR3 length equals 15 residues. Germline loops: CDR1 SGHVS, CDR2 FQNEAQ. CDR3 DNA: TGTGCCAGCAGCTTAGCAGGGTCATATAATTCACCCCTCCACTTT. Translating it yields CASSLAGSYNSPLHF.

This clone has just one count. The CDR3 protein is CASSAPWVYYGYTF. CDR3 coding DNA: TGTGCCAGCAGTGCCCCGTGGGTCTACTATGGCTACACCTTC. The genes are TRBV28 and TRBJ1-2, with D uncertain. Per germline, CDR1 MDHEN and CDR2 SYDVKM. Trimming took 5 bases from V and 3 from J, leaving 13 bases between them. The CDR3 length is 14 residues.